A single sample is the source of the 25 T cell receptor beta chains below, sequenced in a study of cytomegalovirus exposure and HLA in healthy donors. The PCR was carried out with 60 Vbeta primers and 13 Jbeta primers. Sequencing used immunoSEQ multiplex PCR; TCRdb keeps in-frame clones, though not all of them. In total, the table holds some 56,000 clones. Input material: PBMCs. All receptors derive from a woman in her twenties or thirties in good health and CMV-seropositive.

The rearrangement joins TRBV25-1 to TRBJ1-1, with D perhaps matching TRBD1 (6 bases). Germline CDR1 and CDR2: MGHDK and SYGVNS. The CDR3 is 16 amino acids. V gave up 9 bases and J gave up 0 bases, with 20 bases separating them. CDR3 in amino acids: CASPPGHDTMNTEAFF. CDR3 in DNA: TGTGCCAGTCCCCCGGGACACGACACAATGAACACTGAAGCTTTCTTT.

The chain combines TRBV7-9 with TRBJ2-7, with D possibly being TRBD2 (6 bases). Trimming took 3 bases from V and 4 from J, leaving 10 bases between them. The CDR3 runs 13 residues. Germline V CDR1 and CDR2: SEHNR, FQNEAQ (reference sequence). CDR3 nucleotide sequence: TGTGCCAGCAGCTTGGACCGGGGGTACGAGCAGTACTTC. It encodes CASSLDRGYEQYF.

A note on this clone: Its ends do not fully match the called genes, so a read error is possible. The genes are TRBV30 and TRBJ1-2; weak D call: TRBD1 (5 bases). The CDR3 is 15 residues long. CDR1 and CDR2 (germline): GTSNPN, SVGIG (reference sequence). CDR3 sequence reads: CAGSVRRGTNYGYTF. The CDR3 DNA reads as TGTGCCGGGAGTGTACGCCGGGGGACGAACTATGGCTACACCTTC.

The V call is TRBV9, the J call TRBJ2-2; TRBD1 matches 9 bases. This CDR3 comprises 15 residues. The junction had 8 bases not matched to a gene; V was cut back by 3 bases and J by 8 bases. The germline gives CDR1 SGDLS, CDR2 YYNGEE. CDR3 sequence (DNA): TGTGCCAGCAGCGCCGGGACAGGGTTTTCGGGGGAGCTGTTTTTT. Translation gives CASSAGTGFSGELFF. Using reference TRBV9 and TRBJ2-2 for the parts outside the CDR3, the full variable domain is DSGVTQTPKHLITATGQRVTLRCSPRSGDLSVYWYQQSLDQGLQFLIQYYNGEERAKGNILERFSAQQFPDLHSELNLSSLELGDSALYFCASSAGTGFSGELFFGEGSRLTVL.

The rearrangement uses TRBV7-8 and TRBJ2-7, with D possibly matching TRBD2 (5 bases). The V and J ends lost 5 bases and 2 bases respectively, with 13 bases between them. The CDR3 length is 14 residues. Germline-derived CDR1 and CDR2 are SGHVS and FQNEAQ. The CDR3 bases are TGTGCCAGCAGCCCCCTACGGGATGCCTACGAGCAGTACTTC. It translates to CASSPLRDAYEQYF.

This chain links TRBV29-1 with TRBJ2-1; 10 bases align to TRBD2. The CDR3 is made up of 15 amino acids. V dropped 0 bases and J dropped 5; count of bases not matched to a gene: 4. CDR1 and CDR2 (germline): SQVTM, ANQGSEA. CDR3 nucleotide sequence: TGCAGCGTTGAAGAAATCCTAGCGGGAGACAATGAGCAGTTCTTC. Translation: CSVEEILAGDNEQFF.

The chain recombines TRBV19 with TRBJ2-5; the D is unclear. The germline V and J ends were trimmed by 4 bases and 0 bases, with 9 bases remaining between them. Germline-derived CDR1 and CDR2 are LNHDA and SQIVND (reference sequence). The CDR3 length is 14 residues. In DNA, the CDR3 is TGTGCCAGTAGTACCAACGGGTACCAAGAGACCCAGTACTTC. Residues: CASSTNGYQETQYF.

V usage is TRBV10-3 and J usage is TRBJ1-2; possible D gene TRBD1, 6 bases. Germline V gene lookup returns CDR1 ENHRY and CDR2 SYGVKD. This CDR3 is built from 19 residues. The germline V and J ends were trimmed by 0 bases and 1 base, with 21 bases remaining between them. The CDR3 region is CAISESGGGLSFFNYGYTF. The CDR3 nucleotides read TGTGCCATCAGTGAGTCCGGTGGGGGCCTTAGTTTTTTTAACTATGGCTACACCTTC.

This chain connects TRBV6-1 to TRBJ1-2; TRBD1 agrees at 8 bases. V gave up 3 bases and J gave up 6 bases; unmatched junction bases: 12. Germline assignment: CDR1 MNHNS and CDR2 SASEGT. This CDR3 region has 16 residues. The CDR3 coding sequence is TGTGCCAGCAGTGAGAATCTGGACAGGGTGGAAAATGGCTACACCTTC. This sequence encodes CASSENLDRVENGYTF.

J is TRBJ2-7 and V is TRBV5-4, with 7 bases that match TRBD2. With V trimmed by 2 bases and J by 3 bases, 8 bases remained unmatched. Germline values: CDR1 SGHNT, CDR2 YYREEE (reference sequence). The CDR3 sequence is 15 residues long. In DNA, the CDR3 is TGTGCCAGCAGCTTTGGGGGGGGATACAACTACGAGCAGTACTTC. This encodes CASSFGGGYNYEQYF.

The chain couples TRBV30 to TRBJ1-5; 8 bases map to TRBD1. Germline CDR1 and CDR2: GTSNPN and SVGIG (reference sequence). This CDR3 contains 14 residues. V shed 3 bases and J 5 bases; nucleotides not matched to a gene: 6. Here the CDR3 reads CAWRGPTGDQPQHF. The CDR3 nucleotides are TGTGCCTGGAGAGGACCGACAGGGGATCAGCCCCAGCATTTT.

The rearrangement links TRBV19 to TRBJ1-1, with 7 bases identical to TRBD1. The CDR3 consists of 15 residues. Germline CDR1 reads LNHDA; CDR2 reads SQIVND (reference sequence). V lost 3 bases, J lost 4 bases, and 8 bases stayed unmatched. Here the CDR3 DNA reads TGTGCCAGTAGTATCGGTGACAGGGTATCCACTGAAGCTTTCTTT. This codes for CASSIGDRVSTEAFF. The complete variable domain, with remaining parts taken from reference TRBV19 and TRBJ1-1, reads DGGITQSPKYLFRKEGQNVTLSCEQNLNHDAMYWYRQDPGQGLRLIYYSQIVNDFQKGDIAEGYSVSREKKESFPLTVTSAQKNPTAFYLCASSIGDRVSTEAFFGQGTRLTVV.

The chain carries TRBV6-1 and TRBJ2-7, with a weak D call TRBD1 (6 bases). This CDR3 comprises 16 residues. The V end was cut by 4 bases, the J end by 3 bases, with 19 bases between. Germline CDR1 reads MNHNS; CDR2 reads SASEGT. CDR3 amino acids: CASSGATQGKGYEQYF. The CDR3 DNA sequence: TGTGCCAGCAGTGGAGCGACTCAGGGGAAGGGCTACGAGCAGTACTTC.

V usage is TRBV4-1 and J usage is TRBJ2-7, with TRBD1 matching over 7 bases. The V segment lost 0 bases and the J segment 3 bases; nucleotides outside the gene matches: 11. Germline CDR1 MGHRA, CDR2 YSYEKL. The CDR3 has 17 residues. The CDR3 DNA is TGCGCCAGCAGCCAAGATTGGGGGACAGCTGGGTTCTACGAGCAGTACTTC. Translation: CASSQDWGTAGFYEQYF.

The CDR3 DNA reads TGTGCCATCAGTGAAACGGGTGACACTGAAGCTTTCTTT. As protein: CAISETGDTEAFF. V is TRBV10-3 and J is TRBJ1-1; no clear D. Looked up from germline, CDR1 is ENHRY and CDR2 is SYGVKD. The CDR3 runs to 13 residues. Trimming cost V 3 bases and J 3 bases, with 8 bases left between them.

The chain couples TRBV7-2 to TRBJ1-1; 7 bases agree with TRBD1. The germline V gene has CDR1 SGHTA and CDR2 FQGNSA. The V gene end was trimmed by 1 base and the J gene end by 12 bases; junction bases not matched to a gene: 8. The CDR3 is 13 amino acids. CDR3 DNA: TGTGCCAGCAGCTTAGACAGGGGCAGTACGACTTTCTTT. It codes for CASSLDRGSTTFF.

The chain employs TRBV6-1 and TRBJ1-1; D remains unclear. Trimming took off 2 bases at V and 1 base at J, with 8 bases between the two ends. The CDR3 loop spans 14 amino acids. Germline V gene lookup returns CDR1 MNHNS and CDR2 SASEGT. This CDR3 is CASSEPAGNTEAFF. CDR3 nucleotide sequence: TGTGCCAGCAGTGAACCGGCAGGGAACACTGAAGCTTTCTTT.

The CDR3 DNA sequence: TGTGCCAGCAGAAGAGGGAGCCAAGAGACCCAGTACTTC. Its protein is CASRRGSQETQYF. The rearrangement links TRBV6-5 to TRBJ2-5; the D gene is possibly TRBD2 (5 bases). The CDR3 is 13 amino acids. Trimming stripped 6 bases from V and 1 base from J, with 9 bases between. Germline-derived CDR1 and CDR2 are MNHEY and SVGAGI.

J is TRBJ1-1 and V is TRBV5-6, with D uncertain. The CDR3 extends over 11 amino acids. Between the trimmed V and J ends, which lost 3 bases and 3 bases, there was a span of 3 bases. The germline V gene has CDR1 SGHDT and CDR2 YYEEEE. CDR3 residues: CASSSDTEAFF. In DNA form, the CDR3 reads TGTGCCAGCAGCTCGGACACTGAAGCTTTCTTT. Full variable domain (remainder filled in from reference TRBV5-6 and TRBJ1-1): DAGVTQSPTHLIKTRGQQVTLRCSPKSGHDTVSWYQQALGQGPQFIFQYYEEEERQRGNFPDRFSGHQFPNYSSELNVNALLLGDSALYLCASSSDTEAFFGQGTRLTVV.

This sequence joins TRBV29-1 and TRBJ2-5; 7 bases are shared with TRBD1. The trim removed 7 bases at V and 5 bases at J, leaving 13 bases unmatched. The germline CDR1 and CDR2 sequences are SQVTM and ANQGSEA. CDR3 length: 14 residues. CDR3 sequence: CSAFGLTGRETQYF. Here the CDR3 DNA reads TGCAGCGCCTTCGGATTGACAGGGCGGGAGACCCAGTACTTC.

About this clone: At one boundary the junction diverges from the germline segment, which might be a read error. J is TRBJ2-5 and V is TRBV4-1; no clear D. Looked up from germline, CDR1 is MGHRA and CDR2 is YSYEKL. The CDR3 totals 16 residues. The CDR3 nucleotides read TGCGCCGGCAGCCAAGGGTCAGGAACGTACCAAGAGACCCAGTACTTC. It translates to CAGSQGSGTYQETQYF.

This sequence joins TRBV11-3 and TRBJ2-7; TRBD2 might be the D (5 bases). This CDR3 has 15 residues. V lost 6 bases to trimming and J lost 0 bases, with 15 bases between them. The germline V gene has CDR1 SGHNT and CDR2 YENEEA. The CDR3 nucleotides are TGTGCCAGCAGGTATCCAGCTGGGAGCTCCTACGAGCAGTACTTC. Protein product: CASRYPAGSSYEQYF.

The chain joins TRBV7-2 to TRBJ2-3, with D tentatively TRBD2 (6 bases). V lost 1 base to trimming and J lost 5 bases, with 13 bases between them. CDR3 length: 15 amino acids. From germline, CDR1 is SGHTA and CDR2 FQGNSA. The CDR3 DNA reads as TGTGCCAGCAGCTTAGTGGACTGGAGGGAAGATACGCAGTATTTT. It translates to CASSLVDWREDTQYF.

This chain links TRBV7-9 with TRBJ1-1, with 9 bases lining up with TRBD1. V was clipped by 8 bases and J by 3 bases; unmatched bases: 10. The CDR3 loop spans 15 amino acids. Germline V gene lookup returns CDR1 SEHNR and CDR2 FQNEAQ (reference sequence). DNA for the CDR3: TGTGCCAGCCACCGCGGGGACAGGGTAGACACTGAAGCTTTCTTT. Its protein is CASHRGDRVDTEAFF.

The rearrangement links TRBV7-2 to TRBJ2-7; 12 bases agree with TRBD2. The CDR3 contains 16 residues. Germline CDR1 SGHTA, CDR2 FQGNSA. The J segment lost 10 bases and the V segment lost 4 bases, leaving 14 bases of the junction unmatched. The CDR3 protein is CASSSGTSGPRGRQYF. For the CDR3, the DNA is TGTGCCAGCAGCTCGGGGACTAGCGGGCCAAGGGGGAGACAGTACTTC.